Below, 27 T cell receptor beta chains from the same sample are listed, as sequenced in a study of immune cell composition in non-small cell lung cancer. TCRdb's copy holds only in-frame clones and misses some; the assay was immunoSEQ multiplex PCR. The sample has under 2,000 clones; 77% are singletons. Normal lung was sampled as far from the tumour as possible, at least 3 cm. Sequenced: non-adjacent lung tissue. These receptor sequences come from a human donor with non-small cell lung cancer.

This chain links TRBV4-3 with TRBJ2-2; no reliable D call. CDR1 LGHNA and CDR2 YSLEER come from the germline V gene. Trimming took off 4 bases at V and 6 bases at J, with 9 bases between the two ends. The CDR3 totals 13 residues. In DNA, the CDR3 is TGCGCCAGCAGCCTGGAAGCGCCCGGGGAGCTGTTTTTT. It codes for CASSLEAPGELFF.

This clone has only a few counts. V gene TRBV5-1 combines with J gene TRBJ1-1; 9 positions agree with TRBD1. Trimming took 4 bases from V and 0 from J; bases not matched to a gene: 4. The CDR3 loop spans 15 amino acids. From germline, CDR1 is SGHRS and CDR2 YFSETQ. The CDR3 loop reads CASSTGTGMNTEAFF. The CDR3 bases are TGCGCCAGCAGCACTGGGACAGGGATGAACACTGAAGCTTTCTTT.

Notes on this clone: An end of the junction differs from the germline gene, which may be a read error. This same CDR3 is encoded by further DNA sequences in the sample. This chain links TRBV28 with TRBJ1-5; 8 nucleotides agree with TRBD1. The germline V gene has CDR1 MDHEN and CDR2 SYDVKM. The CDR3 runs 15 residues. The CDR3 spells CASSGTGPNNQPQHF. The CDR3 bases are TGCGCCAGCAGTGGGACAGGACCAAACAATCAGCCCCAGCATTTT.

The rearrangement links TRBV19 to TRBJ2-3, with TRBD2 as a possible D gene (6 bases). The V and J ends lost 5 bases and 2 bases respectively, with 11 bases between them. The CDR3 extends over 14 amino acids. Germline lookup yields CDR1 LNHDA and CDR2 SQIVND (reference sequence). CDR3 amino acids: CASSLGTHTDTQYF. DNA for the CDR3: TGTGCCAGTAGTCTTGGGACTCACACAGATACGCAGTATTTT.

This chain joins TRBV29-1 and TRBJ2-4, with D perhaps matching TRBD2 (6 bases). The CDR3 runs to 13 residues. CDR1 SQVTM and CDR2 ANQGSEA come from the germline V gene. Trimming left V 4 bases short and J 7 bases short, with 14 bases between. The CDR3 DNA sequence: TGCAGCGTTGTGGGCGGGGTACAGAACATTCAGTACTTC. Protein product: CSVVGGVQNIQYF.

The chain links TRBV2 to TRBJ2-2; TRBD1 matches 9 bases. The germline gives CDR1 SNHLY, CDR2 FYNNEI. The J segment lost 8 bases and the V segment lost 6 bases, leaving 10 bases of the junction unmatched. The CDR3 has 15 amino acids. The CDR3 DNA follows: TGTGCCAGCAGGGCTCGGACAGGGGTTTCTGGGGAGCTGTTTTTT. Its protein is CASRARTGVSGELFF.

The chain is built from TRBV28 and TRBJ2-7; 9 nucleotides agree with TRBD1. V shed 4 bases and J 4 bases; nucleotides not matched to a gene: 8. The CDR3 loop spans 15 amino acids. Germline values: CDR1 MDHEN, CDR2 SYDVKM. The CDR3 nucleotides read TGTGCCAGCAGTTCACAGGGGGCGCCTGGTTACGAGCAGTACTTC. Its translation is CASSSQGAPGYEQYF.

The chain is built from TRBV5-5 and TRBJ2-7, with TRBD1 as a possible D gene (5 bases). V shed 0 bases and J shed 5 bases, with 12 bases lying between them. The germline V gene encodes CDR1 SGHKS and CDR2 YYEKEE (reference sequence). The CDR3 length is 14 residues. The CDR3: CASSLDAGSNEQYF. The CDR3 coding sequence is TGTGCCAGCAGCTTGGATGCAGGGTCGAACGAGCAGTACTTC. The full variable domain, in which reference TRBV5-5 and TRBJ2-7 provide the parts outside the CDR3, is DAGVTQSPTHLIKTRGQQVTLRCSPISGHKSVSWYQQVLGQGPQFIFQYYEKEERGRGNFPDRFSARQFPNYSSELNVNALLLGDSALYLCASSLDAGSNEQYFGPGTRLTVT.

The chain links TRBV4-3 to TRBJ1-1, with 9 bases matching TRBD1. V shed 4 bases and J 6 bases; nucleotides not matched to a gene: 6. Germline assignment: CDR1 LGHNA and CDR2 YSLEER. This CDR3 has 14 amino acids. The CDR3 region has the DNA TGCGCCAGCAGCCTAGGACAGGGGATGTCTGAAGCTTTCTTT. Translated: CASSLGQGMSEAFF.

The rearrangement uses TRBV6-1 and TRBJ1-6; D possibly corresponds to TRBD1 (5 bases). The CDR3 is made up of 13 amino acids. Germline lookup yields CDR1 MNHNS and CDR2 SASEGT. V was clipped by 5 bases and J by 8 bases, with 10 bases between them. CDR3 region: CASSPREDSPLHF. CDR3 in DNA: TGTGCCAGCAGTCCCAGGGAAGATTCACCCCTCCACTTT.

This clone was observed once. This chain joins TRBV13 and TRBJ2-2; TRBD1 might be the D (5 bases). The CDR3 is 15 amino acids. Germline V CDR1 and CDR2: PRHDT, FYEKMQ (reference sequence). V gave up 1 base and J gave up 6 bases, with 12 bases separating them. The CDR3 region is CASSLVGRVAGELFF. The CDR3 DNA reads as TGTGCCAGCAGCTTAGTAGGCAGGGTGGCCGGGGAGCTGTTTTTT.

The genes are TRBV18 and TRBJ1-5; D gene uncertain. The V end was cut by 6 bases, the J end by 5 bases, with 11 bases between. The germline V gene has CDR1 KGHSH and CDR2 LQKENI. The CDR3 extends over 13 amino acids. The CDR3 spells CASSPVADQPQHF. The CDR3 bases are TGTGCCAGCTCGCCAGTAGCAGATCAGCCCCAGCATTTT.

V usage is TRBV5-1 and J usage is TRBJ2-3, with 8 bases aligning to TRBD2. Per the germline V gene, CDR1 is SGHRS and CDR2 is YFSETQ. J lost 8 bases, V lost 5 bases, and 10 bases had no gene match. The CDR3 covers 14 residues. The CDR3 sequence is CASRLERGSVTQYF. The CDR3 DNA reads TGCGCCAGCAGGCTTGAGCGGGGGAGTGTTACGCAGTATTTT.

CDR3 loop: CASSPQTGNTEAFF. For the CDR3, the DNA is TGTGCCAGCTCACCCCAAACAGGGAACACTGAAGCTTTCTTT. This chain connects TRBV18 to TRBJ1-1, with D possibly matching TRBD1 (5 bases). Trimming shortened V by 3 bases and J by 1 base, and 9 bases separated the two germline ends. The CDR3 has 14 amino acids. The germline V gene has CDR1 KGHSH and CDR2 LQKENI.

This CDR3 is CASRRDLREGSTDTQYF. DNA of the CDR3: TGTGCCAGCAGAAGGGACTTGCGGGAGGGTAGCACAGATACGCAGTATTTT. The chain employs TRBV2 and TRBJ2-3; 9 positions agree with TRBD2. CDR1 is SNHLY, CDR2 FYNNEI, per germline. Losses at the gene ends were 6 bases for V and 0 bases for J; bases not matched to a gene: 10. The CDR3 has 17 amino acids.

V usage is TRBV30 and J usage is TRBJ1-5; possible D gene TRBD1, 6 bases. This CDR3 region has 13 residues. Looked up from germline, CDR1 is GTSNPN and CDR2 is SVGIG (reference sequence). The V and J ends lost 7 bases and 3 bases respectively, with 13 bases between them. The CDR3 loop reads CASQDSFNQPQHF. Written as DNA, the CDR3 is TGTGCCTCGCAGGACAGCTTCAATCAGCCCCAGCATTTT. Using reference TRBV30 and TRBJ1-5 for the parts outside the CDR3, the full variable domain is SQTIHQWPATLVQPVGSPLSLECTVEGTSNPNLYWYRQAAGRGLQLLFYSVGIGQISSEVPQNLSASRPQDRQFILSSKKLLLSDSGFYLCASQDSFNQPQHFGDGTRLSIL.

The chain carries TRBV5-1 and TRBJ2-7, with 8 bases aligning to TRBD1. This CDR3 region has 14 residues. Germline trimming cut 3 bases from V and 4 bases from J; bases unmatched to any gene: 6. In germline, CDR1 is SGHRS, CDR2 YFSETQ. CDR3 amino acids: CASSSQGEFYEQYF. CDR3 coding DNA: TGCGCCAGCAGCTCACAGGGGGAGTTTTACGAGCAGTACTTC.

The chain uses TRBV6-5 and TRBJ2-3; TRBD1 matches at 8 bases. The CDR3 is 12 residues long. The V segment lost 8 bases and the J segment 3 bases; nucleotides outside the gene matches: 1. CDR1 is MNHEY and CDR2 is SVGAGI in the germline V gene. The CDR3 nucleotides read TGTGCCAGCGGACAGGGAACAGATACGCAGTATTTT. Translated, it gives CASGQGTDTQYF.

The V call is TRBV5-1, the J call TRBJ2-3, with a weak D call TRBD1 (5 bases). Per the germline V gene, CDR1 is SGHRS and CDR2 is YFSETQ. The CDR3 totals 15 residues. V lost 4 bases to trimming and J lost 4 bases, with 16 bases between them. CDR3 sequence: CASSPAGQGADTQYF. The CDR3 DNA reads as TGCGCCAGCAGCCCGGCCGGCCAGGGTGCAGATACGCAGTATTTT.

The chain couples TRBV5-4 to TRBJ2-5; a weak D match, TRBD1 (5 bases). The J call could be wrong; TRBJ2-7 is a better fit for the DNA end. Per germline, CDR1 SGHNT and CDR2 YYREEE (reference sequence). This CDR3 has 14 amino acids. This CDR3 reads CASSLDGASNEQYF. CDR3 bases: TGTGCCAGCAGCTTGGATGGGGCCTCGAACGAGCAGTACTTC.

J is TRBJ2-3 and V is TRBV18, with 10 bases fitting TRBD1. Germline CDR1 is KGHSH and CDR2 is LQKENI. Trimming took 5 bases from V and 3 from J; bases not matched to a gene: 11. The CDR3 contains 17 residues. The CDR3 DNA follows: TGTGCCAGCTCATTACAGACAGGGGGCAGGAAGACAGATACGCAGTATTTT. Protein sequence: CASSLQTGGRKTDTQYF.

The chain couples TRBV19 to TRBJ2-2; 8 nucleotides align to TRBD2. The trim removed 0 bases at V and 4 bases at J, leaving 7 bases unmatched. The CDR3 is 17 amino acids. Germline V gene data show CDR1 as LNHDA and CDR2 as SQIVND (reference sequence). The CDR3 DNA follows: TGTGCCAGTAGTATAGATTCGGGCGGGAGGCCCACCGGGGAGCTGTTTTTT. It translates to CASSIDSGGRPTGELFF.

This rearrangement joins TRBV15 to TRBJ2-7, with D possibly being TRBD2 (6 bases). Trimming cost V 3 bases and J 6 bases, with 9 bases left between them. This CDR3 has 12 residues. The germline CDR1 and CDR2 sequences are LNHNV and YYDKDF (reference sequence). The CDR3 DNA sequence: TGTGCCACCAGCAGGCCCGGGGGCGAGCAGTACTTC. Its protein is CATSRPGGEQYF.

This clone was observed a single time. The V gene is TRBV2, the J gene TRBJ2-7, with 8 bases matching TRBD2. The length of the CDR3 is 14 residues. The germline V gene encodes CDR1 SNHLY and CDR2 FYNNEI. The V and J ends lost 4 bases and 7 bases, in that order; junction bases with no gene match: 9. In DNA, the CDR3 is TGTGCCAGCAGTGGGCTAGCGGGTGTTGGGGAGCAGTACTTC. Translated, it gives CASSGLAGVGEQYF.

The chain carries TRBV2 and TRBJ2-3, with D possibly matching TRBD2 (6 bases). Germline lookup yields CDR1 SNHLY and CDR2 FYNNEI. The CDR3 is made up of 15 amino acids. Trimming took off 8 bases at V and 2 bases at J, with 17 bases between the two ends. DNA of the CDR3: TGTGCCAGCCGGGGACTGAATTCCTACACAGATACGCAGTATTTT. It specifies CASRGLNSYTDTQYF.

By sample share, this clone is large. This rearrangement joins TRBV6-1 to TRBJ1-6; no firm D call. V shed 0 bases and J shed 8 bases, with 8 bases lying between them. Germline V gene sequence: CDR1 MNHNS, CDR2 SASEGT. This CDR3 has 14 residues. The CDR3 nucleotides read TGTGCCAGCAGTGAAGCCTCGAGGCATTCACCCCTCCACTTT. Protein product: CASSEASRHSPLHF.

The V and J genes are TRBV18 and TRBJ2-2; a weak D match, TRBD2 (6 bases). Germline CDR1 KGHSH, CDR2 LQKENI. There are 17 residues in the CDR3. V dropped 3 bases and J dropped 5 bases, with 19 bases sitting between them. The CDR3 DNA sequence: TGTGCCAGCTCACCGCCGGATGGAGGGAGAGAGACCGGGGAGCTGTTTTTT. It encodes CASSPPDGGRETGELFF.